The 21 T cell receptor beta chains given below trace back to one sample, sequenced in a study of T cell responses to AZD1222 COVID-19 vaccine. The assay was immunoSEQ multiplex PCR, and TCRdb's table has in-frame clones only and misses some. This table has approximately 150,000 clones, approximately 93% appearing once. This material consisted of peripheral blood, taken after recovery from COVID-19. Receptors were obtained from an adult who had recovered from COVID-19.

The chain carries TRBV28 and TRBJ2-1, with a tentative D call TRBD2 (5 bases). CDR1 is MDHEN and CDR2 is SYDVKM in the germline V gene. This CDR3 comprises 18 residues. Deletions cut 3 bases from V and 0 bases from J, with 18 bases between. CDR3: CASSLDSFRGGSYNEQFF. CDR3 DNA sequence: TGTGCCAGCAGTTTGGATTCTTTCCGGGGTGGCTCCTACAATGAGCAGTTCTTC.

The V gene is TRBV6-5, the J gene TRBJ2-2, with 11 nucleotides matching TRBD2. V shed 4 bases, J shed 1 base, and the junction held 2 bases outside the gene matches. The length of the CDR3 is 16 residues. Germline V gene sequence: CDR1 MNHEY, CDR2 SVGAGI. CDR3 sequence (DNA): TGTGCCAGCAGTTTCCTAGCGGGAGGGAACACCGGGGAGCTGTTTTTT. This gives the protein CASSFLAGGNTGELFF.

This rearrangement joins TRBV28 to TRBJ2-1, with D perhaps matching TRBD2 (5 bases). V was pared by 3 bases and J by 9 bases, with 18 bases between. This CDR3 spans 15 amino acids. CDR1 is MDHEN and CDR2 is SYDVKM in the germline V gene. The CDR3 DNA sequence: TGTGCCAGCAGTTTGGAGGAGAACGGGTGCCCTGAGCAGTTCTTC. The encoded protein is CASSLEENGCPEQFF.

This sequence joins TRBV2 and TRBJ2-7; the match to TRBD2 covers 8 bases. The CDR3 totals 12 residues. Germline trimming cut 3 bases from V and 10 bases from J; bases unmatched to any gene: 5. Germline V gene sequence: CDR1 SNHLY, CDR2 FYNNEI. The CDR3 reads CASSETSGRQYF. The CDR3 DNA sequence: TGTGCCAGCAGTGAGACCAGCGGGAGACAGTACTTC. Full variable domain (missing parts from reference TRBV2 and TRBJ2-7): EPEVTQTPSHQVTQMGQEVILRCVPISNHLYFYWYRQILGQKVEFLVSFYNNEISEKSEIFDDQFSVERPDGSNFTLKIRSTKLEDSAMYFCASSETSGRQYFGPGTRLTVT.

The chain links TRBV5-1 to TRBJ2-1, with TRBD2 matching 7 bases. The CDR3 sequence is 16 residues long. J lost 5 bases, V lost 4 bases, and 12 bases had no gene match. In germline, CDR1 is SGHRS, CDR2 YFSETQ. The CDR3 region is CASSPRPGLFDNEQFF. As DNA, the CDR3 is TGCGCCAGCAGCCCCCGACCGGGACTATTCGACAATGAGCAGTTCTTC.

The chain is built from TRBV29-1 and TRBJ1-4; D is unclear. The CDR3 has 15 amino acids. V was shortened by 2 bases and J by 2 bases, with 12 bases between the two germline ends. Germline assignment: CDR1 SQVTM and CDR2 ANQGSEA. CDR3 in DNA: TGCAGCGTTGAAATTGCGGGGAGCACTAATGAAAAACTGTTTTTT. The encoded protein is CSVEIAGSTNEKLFF.

CDR3 sequence reads: CASSLTGRGGEQYF. CDR3 nucleotides: TGTGCCAGCAGTCTGACTGGACGTGGGGGTGAGCAGTACTTC. The rearrangement links TRBV2 to TRBJ2-7; D possibly matches TRBD1 or TRBD2 (5 bases each). V dropped 5 bases and J dropped 7 bases, with 18 bases sitting between them. There are 14 residues in the CDR3. Per the germline V gene, CDR1 is SNHLY and CDR2 is FYNNEI.

The chain combines TRBV2 with TRBJ1-1; no definite D call. The CDR3 covers 14 residues. Germline V gene sequence: CDR1 SNHLY, CDR2 FYNNEI. V lost 9 bases and J lost 0, with 14 bases in between. The CDR3 bases are TGTGCCAGGGAGGGTCTTAAAATGAACACTGAAGCTTTCTTT. Translated: CAREGLKMNTEAFF.

This chain uses TRBV19 with TRBJ2-2; either TRBD1 or TRBD2 may supply D (6 bases each). Trimming shortened V by 6 bases and J by 6 bases, and 14 bases separated the two germline ends. From germline, CDR1 is LNHDA and CDR2 SQIVND (reference sequence). This CDR3 has 14 amino acids. CDR3 residues: CASRPGEVAGELFF. The CDR3 bases are TGTGCCAGTAGGCCAGGGGAGGTGGCCGGGGAGCTGTTTTTT. The variable domain in full, with the rest retrieved from reference TRBV19 and TRBJ2-2, is DGGITQSPKYLFRKEGQNVTLSCEQNLNHDAMYWYRQDPGQGLRLIYYSQIVNDFQKGDIAEGYSVSREKKESFPLTVTSAQKNPTAFYLCASRPGEVAGELFFGEGSRLTVL.

The gene calls are TRBV19 and TRBJ2-7; a possible D gene is TRBD1 (6 bases). This CDR3 contains 13 residues. From germline, CDR1 is LNHDA and CDR2 SQIVND (reference sequence). Trimming stripped 5 bases from V and 7 bases from J, with 15 bases between. CDR3 sequence reads: CASSGQNLGEQYF. The CDR3 nucleotides are TGTGCCAGTAGTGGACAGAACCTAGGAGAGCAGTACTTC.

In its sample, this clone was seen once. The V gene is TRBV13, the J gene TRBJ1-3; D might be TRBD1 (5 bases). The CDR3 sequence is 16 residues long. Trimming took off 0 bases at V and 4 bases at J, with 13 bases between the two ends. Per germline, CDR1 PRHDT and CDR2 FYEKMQ (reference sequence). The CDR3 nucleotides are TGTGCCAGCAGCTTAGGCCCCCCCAGGGTCGGAAACACCATATATTTT. Protein: CASSLGPPRVGNTIYF.

The chain couples TRBV18 to TRBJ2-1; 8 positions match TRBD2. V gave up 3 bases and J gave up 2 bases; unmatched junction bases: 6. Per germline, CDR1 KGHSH and CDR2 LQKENI. CDR3 length equals 16 residues. CDR3: CASSPLTGRAYNEQFF. The CDR3 DNA follows: TGTGCCAGCTCACCTCTTACCGGGAGGGCCTACAATGAGCAGTTCTTC.

The rearrangement joins TRBV28 to TRBJ1-1; 10 nucleotides line up with TRBD1. The CDR3 loop spans 14 amino acids. Trimming cost V 4 bases and J 6 bases; bases outside gene matches: 5. CDR1 MDHEN and CDR2 SYDVKM come from the germline V gene. This CDR3 reads CASSSGTGVAEAFF. The CDR3 bases are TGTGCCAGCAGTTCCGGGACAGGGGTGGCTGAAGCTTTCTTT.

The J gene is TRBJ2-1, the V gene TRBV11-3; 8 bases are shared with TRBD2. V lost 3 bases, J lost 5 bases, and 3 bases stayed unmatched. There are 14 residues in the CDR3. Per germline, CDR1 SGHNT and CDR2 YENEEA. The CDR3 loop reads CASSLHGRDNEQFF. As DNA, the CDR3 is TGTGCCAGCAGCTTGCACGGGAGGGACAATGAGCAGTTCTTC.

V and J are TRBV2 and TRBJ2-4; 10 bases line up with TRBD2. With 7 bases clipped from V and 8 bases from J, the junction kept 11 bases outside the gene matches. CDR1 SNHLY and CDR2 FYNNEI come from the germline V gene. There are 15 residues in the CDR3. CDR3 in DNA: TGTGCCAGCAAGGCCGAGTGGCTAGCGGGAGACATTCAGTACTTC. It specifies CASKAEWLAGDIQYF.

V gene TRBV28 combines with J gene TRBJ1-2; D is uncertain. Looked up from germline, CDR1 is MDHEN and CDR2 is SYDVKM. This CDR3 is built from 14 residues. V lost 6 bases and J 0 bases, leaving 11 bases between the germline ends. This CDR3 is CASSQGGTNYGYTF. In DNA, the CDR3 is TGTGCCAGCAGCCAAGGCGGGACTAACTATGGCTACACCTTC.

V gene TRBV11-2 combines with J gene TRBJ2-7; unclear D gene. The germline gives CDR1 SGHAT, CDR2 FQNNGV. The CDR3 length is 14 residues. The V gene lost 0 bases and the J gene lost 3 bases, with 9 bases spanning the gap. For the CDR3, the DNA is TGTGCCAGCAGCTTAGAGGCAGAAAACTACGAGCAGTACTTC. This gives the protein CASSLEAENYEQYF.

The V and J genes are TRBV11-2 and TRBJ2-2; weak D call: TRBD1 (7 bases). The CDR3 totals 16 residues. From germline, CDR1 is SGHAT and CDR2 FQNNGV. V lost 5 bases and J 6 bases, leaving 19 bases between the germline ends. The CDR3 DNA follows: TGTGCCAGCAGCCCCTTGAAGGCAGGGGGGCCCGGGGAGCTGTTTTTT. Amino acids: CASSPLKAGGPGELFF.

The chain employs TRBV5-5 and TRBJ1-6, with D possibly TRBD1 on 5 matching bases. This CDR3 has 15 residues. V gave up 1 base and J gave up 7 bases, with 12 bases separating them. The V gene's germline CDR1 is SGHKS and CDR2 YYEKEE (reference sequence). As DNA, the CDR3 is TGTGCCAGCAGCTTGTATGACAGTGAAAATTCACCCCTCCACTTT. This encodes CASSLYDSENSPLHF.

V usage is TRBV5-4 and J usage is TRBJ1-1; D is uncertain. Germline V CDR1 and CDR2: SGHNT, YYREEE (reference sequence). With 4 bases removed from V and 7 bases from J, the gap between germline ends came to 11 bases. The CDR3 loop spans 12 amino acids. DNA for the CDR3: TGTGCCAGCAGCAGCTTGGAAGATGAAGCTTTCTTT. Its translation: CASSSLEDEAFF.

J is TRBJ1-2 and V is TRBV2; a possible D gene is TRBD1 (5 bases). Trimming took off 5 bases at V and 4 bases at J, with 11 bases between the two ends. The CDR3 is 13 residues long. CDR1 and CDR2 from the germline V gene are SNHLY and FYNNEI. The DNA of the CDR3 is TGTGCCAGCAGTTCCGCCGGGACCTATGGCTACACCTTC. Its protein product is CASSSAGTYGYTF.